Here is one T cell receptor (beta chain) with its context. Germline loops: CDR1 MDHEN, CDR2 SYDVKM. With V trimmed by 5 bases and J by 1 base, 13 bases remained unmatched. CDR3 length: 18 residues. PCR amplification relied on 60 Vbeta primers (plus 13 Jbeta primers). Data came from immunoSEQ multiplex PCR; TCRdb stores just in-frame clones and leaves some out. The sample includes some 130,000 clones, approximately 80% of them seen just once. The sample is drawn from a study of cytomegalovirus exposure and HLA in healthy donors. The sequence derives from a man between 25 and 39 years old in good health and CMV-seronegative. The chain couples TRBV28 to TRBJ2-2; TRBD2 aligns across 7 bases. Sequencing input: PBMCs. The CDR3 loop is CASSTPGGGVGNTGELFF. In DNA form, the CDR3 reads TGTGCCAGCAGTACCCCGGGGGGAGGGGTGGGGAACACCGGGGAGCTGTTTTTT.